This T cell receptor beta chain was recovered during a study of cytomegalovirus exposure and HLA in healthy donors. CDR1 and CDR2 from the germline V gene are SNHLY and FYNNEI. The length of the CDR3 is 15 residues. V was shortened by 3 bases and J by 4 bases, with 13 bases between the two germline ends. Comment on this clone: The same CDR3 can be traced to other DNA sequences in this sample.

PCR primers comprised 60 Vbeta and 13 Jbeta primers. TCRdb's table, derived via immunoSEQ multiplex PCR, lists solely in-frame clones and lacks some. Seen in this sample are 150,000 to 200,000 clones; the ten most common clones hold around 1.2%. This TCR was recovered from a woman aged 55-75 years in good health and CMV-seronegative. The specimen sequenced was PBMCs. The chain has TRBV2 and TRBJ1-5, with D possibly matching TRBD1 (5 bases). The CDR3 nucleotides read TGTGCCAGCAGTGAGGCCGACAGCGCAAATCAGCCCCAGCATTTT. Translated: CASSEADSANQPQHF.